This TCR beta chain was documented in a study of T cells expressing NK-cell markers. Study-level findings and limits: In roughly six donors, dominant NKG2C+ clonotypes were about 1.0-7.0% of CD8+ T cells.

Comment on this clonotype: Its antigen remains unidentified.

The cDNA for TCR beta came from 5'RACE template switching with UMIs. Reanalyzing the 5' RACE reads, TCRdb keeps one entry per CDR3 protein, without DNA. The sample totals about 550,000 distinct CDR3 sequences. The length of the CDR3 is 16 residues. Germline V gene sequence: CDR1 SGHDT, CDR2 YYEEEE. This TCR was recovered from a man aged 18 to 35 in good health. Specimen: blood T cells: a sorted CD56 or NKG2C T cell subset, CD4+ or CD8+ T cells, or bulk PBMC T cells (not recorded which). The gene calls are TRBV5-6 and TRBJ2-2. CDR3 in amino acids: CASSLVGTQNTGELFF.